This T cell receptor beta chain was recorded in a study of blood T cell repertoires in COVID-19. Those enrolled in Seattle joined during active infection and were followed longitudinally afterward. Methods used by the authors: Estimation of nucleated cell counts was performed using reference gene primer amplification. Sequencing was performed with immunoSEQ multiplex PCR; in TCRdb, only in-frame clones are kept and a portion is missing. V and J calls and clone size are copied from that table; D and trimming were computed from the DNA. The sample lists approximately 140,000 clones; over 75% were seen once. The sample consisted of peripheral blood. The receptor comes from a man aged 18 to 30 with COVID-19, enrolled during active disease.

The CDR3 reads CSVDEGPANEQFF. The CDR3 region has the DNA TGCAGCGTTGACGAGGGCCCCGCCAATGAGCAGTTCTTC. The V gene is TRBV29-1, the J gene TRBJ2-1, with D maybe TRBD2 (5 bases). V lost 3 bases and J lost 6, with 12 bases in between. CDR1 is SQVTM and CDR2 is ANQGSEA in the germline V gene. CDR3 size: 13 residues.